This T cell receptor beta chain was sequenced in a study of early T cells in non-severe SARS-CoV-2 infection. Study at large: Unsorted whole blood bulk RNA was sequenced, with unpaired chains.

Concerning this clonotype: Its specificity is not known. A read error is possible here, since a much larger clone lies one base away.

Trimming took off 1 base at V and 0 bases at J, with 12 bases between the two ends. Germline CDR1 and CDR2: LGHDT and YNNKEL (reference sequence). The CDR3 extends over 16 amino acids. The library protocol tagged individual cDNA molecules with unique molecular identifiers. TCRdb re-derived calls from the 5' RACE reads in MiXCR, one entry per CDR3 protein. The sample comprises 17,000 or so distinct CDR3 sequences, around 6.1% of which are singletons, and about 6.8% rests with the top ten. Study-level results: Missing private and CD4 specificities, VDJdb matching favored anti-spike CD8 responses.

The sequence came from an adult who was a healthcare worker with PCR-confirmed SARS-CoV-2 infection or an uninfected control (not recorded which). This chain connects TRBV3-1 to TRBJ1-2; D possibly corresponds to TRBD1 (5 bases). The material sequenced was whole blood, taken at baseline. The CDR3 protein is CASSQAGARANYGYTF. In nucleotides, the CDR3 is TGTGCCAGCAGCCAAGCCGGGGCCAGAGCTAACTATGGCTACACCTTC.